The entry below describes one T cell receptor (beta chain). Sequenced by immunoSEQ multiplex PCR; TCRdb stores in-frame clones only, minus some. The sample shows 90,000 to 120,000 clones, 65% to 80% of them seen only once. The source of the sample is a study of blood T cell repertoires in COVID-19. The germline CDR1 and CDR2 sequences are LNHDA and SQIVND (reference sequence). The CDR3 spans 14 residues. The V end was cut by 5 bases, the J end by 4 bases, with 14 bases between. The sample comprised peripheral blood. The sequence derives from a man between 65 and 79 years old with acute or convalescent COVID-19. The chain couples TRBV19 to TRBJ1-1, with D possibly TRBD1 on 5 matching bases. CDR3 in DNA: TGTGCCAGTAGTTCCGGACACCTCGGCACTGAAGCTTTCTTT. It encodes CASSSGHLGTEAFF.